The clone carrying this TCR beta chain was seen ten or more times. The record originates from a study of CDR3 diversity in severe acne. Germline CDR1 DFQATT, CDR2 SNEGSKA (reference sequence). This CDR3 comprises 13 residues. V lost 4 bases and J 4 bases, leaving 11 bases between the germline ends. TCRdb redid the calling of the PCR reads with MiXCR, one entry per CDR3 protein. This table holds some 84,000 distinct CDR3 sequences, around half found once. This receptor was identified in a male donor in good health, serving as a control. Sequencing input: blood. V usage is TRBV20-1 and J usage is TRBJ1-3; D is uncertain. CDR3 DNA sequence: TGCAGTGCTATCGGTAGGCCCGGAAACACCATATATTTT. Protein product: CSAIGRPGNTIYF.